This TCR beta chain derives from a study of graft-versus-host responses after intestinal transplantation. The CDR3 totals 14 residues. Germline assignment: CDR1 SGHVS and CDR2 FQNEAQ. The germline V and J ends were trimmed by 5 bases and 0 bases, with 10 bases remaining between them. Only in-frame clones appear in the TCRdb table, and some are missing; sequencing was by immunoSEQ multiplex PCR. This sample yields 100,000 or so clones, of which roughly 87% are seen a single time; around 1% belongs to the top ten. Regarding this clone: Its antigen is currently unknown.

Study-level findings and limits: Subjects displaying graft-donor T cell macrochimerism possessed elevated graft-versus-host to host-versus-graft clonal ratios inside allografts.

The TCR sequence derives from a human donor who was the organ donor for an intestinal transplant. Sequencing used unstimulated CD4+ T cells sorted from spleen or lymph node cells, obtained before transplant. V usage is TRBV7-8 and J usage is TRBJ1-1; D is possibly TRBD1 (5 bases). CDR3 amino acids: CASSVDSMNTEAFF. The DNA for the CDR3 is TGTGCCAGCAGCGTCGACAGTATGAACACTGAAGCTTTCTTT.